The 21 T cell receptor beta chains presented below share a single source sample, sequenced in a study of molecular identifiers for immune sequencing clone quantification. Each CDR3 protein is one row after TCRdb ran MiXCR on the PCR reads. The sample yields 5,500 to 6,500 distinct CDR3 sequences, around 17% seen once. The sample consisted of naive CD8+ T cells from blood, with Jurkat cell RNA spiked in. Specified subset: FACS-sorted CD8+CD4-CCR7+CD45RA+ naive T cells. Receptors originate from a human donor in good health. Some libraries in this study had Jurkat cell RNA spiked in.

This clonotype is termed medium-sized. The CDR3 here is CASRETGDSTDTQYF. For the CDR3, the DNA is TGTGCCAGCAGAGAGACAGGGGACAGCACAGATACGCAGTATTTT. This chain links TRBV2 with TRBJ2-3, with TRBD1 identical over 8 bases. Germline CDR1 reads SNHLY; CDR2 reads FYNNEI. This CDR3 is 15 amino acids long. The junction had 5 bases not matched to a gene; V was cut back by 6 bases and J by 0 bases. The variable domain in full, completed from reference TRBV2 and TRBJ2-3, reads EPEVTQTPSHQVTQMGQEVILRCVPISNHLYFYWYRQILGQKVEFLVSFYNNEISEKSEIFDDQFSVERPDGSNFTLKIRSTKLEDSAMYFCASRETGDSTDTQYFGPGTRLTVL.

V gene TRBV25-1 combines with J gene TRBJ2-7; 11 bases align to TRBD1. Germline assignment: CDR1 MGHDK and CDR2 SYGVNS. The CDR3 loop spans 15 amino acids. V shed 7 bases, J shed 4 bases, and the junction held 9 bases outside the gene matches. The DNA of the CDR3 is TGTGCCAGCACCCGTGGACAGGGGGCATTGTACGAGCAGTACTTC. It is translated as CASTRGQGALYEQYF.

This clonotype is labeled medium-sized. The chain couples TRBV6-2 or TRBV6-3 to TRBJ2-1; unclear D gene. Trimming left V 5 bases short and J 6 bases short, with 8 bases between. The V gene's germline CDR1 is MNHEY and CDR2 SVGEGT. The CDR3 spans 12 residues. The chain's CDR3 is CASSPPRNEQFF. In DNA, the CDR3 is TGTGCCAGCAGTCCCCCCCGCAATGAGCAGTTCTTC.

By share of the sample, this clonotype is medium-sized (0.01 to 0.1%). V gene TRBV12-3 or TRBV12-4 combines with J gene TRBJ2-3; D is perhaps TRBD2 (7 bases). Between the trimmed V and J ends, which lost 5 bases and 0 bases, there was a span of 12 bases. The length of the CDR3 is 15 residues. The CDR3 spells CASSPGGGSTDTQYF. The CDR3 coding sequence is TGTGCCAGCAGTCCCGGCGGGGGCAGCACAGATACGCAGTATTTT.

At least ten counts were recorded for this clonotype. The gene calls are TRBV7-9 and TRBJ2-2, with 9 bases that match TRBD1. The CDR3 has 17 residues. Trimming removed 5 bases from V and 4 bases from J; junction bases left unmatched: 11. Germline assignment: CDR1 SEHNR and CDR2 FQNEAQ (reference sequence). The CDR3 is CASSPRHRDRATGELFF. CDR3 nucleotides: TGTGCCAGCAGCCCCCGCCACCGGGACAGGGCCACCGGGGAGCTGTTTTTT.

As regards this clonotype: A read error may explain this, as a much larger clone is one base away. This rearrangement joins TRBV7-9 to TRBJ2-1, with 9 bases fitting TRBD2. The germline V gene has CDR1 SEHNR and CDR2 FQNEAQ (reference sequence). The CDR3 is 18 residues long. The CDR3 coding sequence is TGTGCCTGCAGCTCACTTGAGGGGAGCGGGGGGACCTACAATGAGCAGTTCTTC. Translation: CACSSLEGSGGTYNEQFF.

The J gene is TRBJ2-7, the V gene TRBV7-8, with no clear D. This CDR3 is built from 13 residues. The germline gives CDR1 SGHVS, CDR2 FQNEAQ. Trimming shortened V by 4 bases and J by 1 base, and 8 bases separated the two germline ends. The CDR3 region is CASSSDVSYEQYV. CDR3 DNA: TGTGCCAGCAGCTCGGACGTTTCCTACGAGCAGTACGTC.

This clonotype has just a few counts. The chain is built from TRBV6-2 or TRBV6-3 and TRBJ2-4, with 8 nucleotides matching TRBD1. The V gene's germline CDR1 is MNHEY and CDR2 SVGEGT. This CDR3 is built from 13 residues. Losses at the gene ends were 6 bases for V and 7 bases for J; bases not matched to a gene: 5. DNA of the CDR3: TGTGCCAGCAGCAGACGGGACAGGAACATTCAGTACTTC. It yields the protein CASSRRDRNIQYF.

This clonotype is deemed medium-sized. The chain joins TRBV6-6 to TRBJ2-3; D possibly uses TRBD1 or TRBD2 (5 bases each). This CDR3 region has 16 residues. Germline V gene lookup returns CDR1 MNHNY and CDR2 SVGAGI (reference sequence). The V end was cut by 7 bases, the J end by 2 bases, with 19 bases between. The DNA of the CDR3 is TGTGCCAGCATCGGAACGGGGCTCACGAACACAGATACGCAGTATTTT. It encodes CASIGTGLTNTDTQYF.

By share, this clonotype ranks as medium-sized (0.01 to 0.1%). The rearrangement links TRBV5-1 to TRBJ2-7; no clear D gene. The V and J ends lost 0 bases and 4 bases respectively, with 5 bases between them. The CDR3 sequence is 12 residues long. In germline, CDR1 is SGHRS, CDR2 YFSETQ. The CDR3 DNA is TGCGCCAGCAGCTTGGGGGGTTACGAGCAGTACTTC. Encoded protein: CASSLGGYEQYF. The full variable domain, its missing parts supplied by reference TRBV5-1 and TRBJ2-7, is KAGVTQTPRYLIKTRGQQVTLSCSPISGHRSVSWYQQTPGQGLQFLFEYFSETQRNKGNFPGRFSGRQFSNSRSEMNVSTLELGDSALYLCASSLGGYEQYFGPGTRLTVT.

In this sample, this clonotype is medium-sized. The V call is TRBV12-3 or TRBV12-4, the J call TRBJ2-3, with D unresolved. V was trimmed by 6 bases and J by 2 bases, leaving 12 bases between them. The length of the CDR3 is 14 residues. The CDR3 reads CASSPRTDTDTQYF. CDR3 nucleotides: TGTGCCAGCAGCCCCAGGACGGACACAGATACGCAGTATTTT.

By sample share, this clonotype is medium-sized. V gene TRBV3-1 combines with J gene TRBJ1-5; 7 positions match TRBD1. Trimming cost V 4 bases and J 1 base; bases outside gene matches: 7. CDR3 length: 16 amino acids. The germline V gene has CDR1 LGHDT and CDR2 YNNKEL (reference sequence). CDR3 region: CASSPEGAGSNQPQHF. For the CDR3, the DNA is TGTGCCAGCAGCCCCGAGGGGGCTGGGAGCAATCAGCCCCAGCATTTT.

Points on this clonotype: A much larger clone differs from this one at a single base, so this may be a read error. The chain has TRBV12-3 or TRBV12-4 and TRBJ1-5, with D hard to call. V lost 1 base, J lost 6 bases, and 10 bases lay in between. The CDR3 length is 14 residues. The CDR3 nucleotides are TGTGCCAGCAGTTTAGGCCAGCCCGGTCAGCCCCAGCATTTT. Its translation: CASSLGQPGQPQHF.

This clonotype is termed medium-sized. The rearrangement joins TRBV6-5 to TRBJ1-2; 7 positions agree with TRBD1. Unmatched junction bases numbered 12, after V lost 5 bases and J lost 3 bases. This CDR3 is 16 amino acids long. CDR1 and CDR2 (germline): MNHEY, SVGAGI. The CDR3 region is CASSNLGTAFYYGYTF. The CDR3 nucleotides read TGTGCCAGCAGTAACCTAGGGACAGCTTTTTACTATGGCTACACCTTC.

This clonotype counts as medium-sized. This sequence joins TRBV28 and TRBJ2-7; 11 nucleotides agree with TRBD2. Germline V lookup: CDR1 MDHEN, CDR2 SYDVKM. The CDR3 is made up of 17 amino acids. J lost 2 bases, V lost 2 bases, and 8 bases had no gene match. This CDR3 reads CASSLMPLAGGTYEQYF. CDR3 DNA: TGTGCCAGCAGTTTAATGCCTCTAGCGGGAGGCACCTACGAGCAGTACTTC. Looking up the rest from reference TRBV28 and TRBJ2-7 gives the full variable domain: DVKVTQSSRYLVKRTGEKVFLECVQDMDHENMFWYRQDPGLGLRLIYFSYDVKMKEKGDIPEGYSVSREKKERFSLILESASTNQTSMYLCASSLMPLAGGTYEQYFGPGTRLTVT.

By sample share, this clonotype is medium-sized. The V gene is TRBV4-3, the J gene TRBJ1-1; the match to TRBD1 covers 7 bases. The CDR3 runs to 15 residues. V lost 3 bases to trimming and J lost 10 bases; unmatched junction nucleotides: 14. Per the germline V gene, CDR1 is LGHNA and CDR2 is YSLEER. Written as DNA, the CDR3 is TGCGCCAGCAGCCAGGACCGGACAGGAGGTTTCGCAGCTTTCTTT. Protein sequence: CASSQDRTGGFAAFF.

Turning to this clonotype: Possible read error: a much larger clone is one base away. The chain links TRBV2 to TRBJ2-3; TRBD1 might be the D (5 bases). Germline V gene data show CDR1 as SNHLY and CDR2 as FYNNEI. V gave up 10 bases and J gave up 5 bases, with 16 bases separating them. CDR3 length equals 13 residues. The CDR3 spells CATKGRVRDTQYF. The CDR3 DNA reads TGTGCCACAAAGGGGCGCGTAAGAGATACGCAGTATTTT.

This clonotype was seen at least ten times. This chain uses TRBV12-3 or TRBV12-4 with TRBJ1-1, with no clear D. V lost 2 bases and J lost 5, with 15 bases in between. The CDR3 runs to 15 residues. The CDR3 region is CASSLTYNSGTEAFF. For the CDR3, the DNA is TGTGCCAGCAGTTTAACGTATAATAGCGGGACTGAAGCTTTCTTT.

The table lists this clonotype with many counts. V usage is TRBV11-2 and J usage is TRBJ1-3, with D hard to call. The CDR3 length is 15 residues. Germline lookup yields CDR1 SGHAT and CDR2 FQNNGV. V was clipped by 5 bases and J by 2 bases, with 13 bases between them. This chain's CDR3 is CASSPAVGAGNTIYF. CDR3 coding DNA: TGTGCCAGCAGCCCCGCCGTGGGTGCTGGAAACACCATATATTTT. Combining the CDR3 with reference TRBV11-2 and TRBJ1-3 gives the whole variable domain EAGVAQSPRYKIIEKRQSVAFWCNPISGHATLYWYQQILGQGPKLLIQFQNNGVVDDSQLPKDRFSAERLKGVDSTLKIQPAKLEDSAVYLCASSPAVGAGNTIYFGEGSWLTVV.

There are many counts of this clonotype. This chain links TRBV27 with TRBJ2-7; D unresolved. V lost 5 bases, J lost 0 bases, and 8 bases lay in between. In germline, CDR1 is MNHEY, CDR2 SMNVEV (reference sequence). The length of the CDR3 is 13 residues. CDR3 DNA: TGTGCCAGCAGTGCGACGGCCTCCTACGAGCAGTACTTC. Translation: CASSATASYEQYF.

The J gene is TRBJ2-1, the V gene TRBV29-1; no reliable D call. V gave up 1 base and J gave up 6 bases, with 10 bases separating them. Germline-derived CDR1 and CDR2 are SQVTM and ANQGSEA. This CDR3 has 13 residues. The CDR3 here is CSVEGYLGNEQFF. The CDR3 DNA sequence: TGCAGCGTTGAAGGGTATCTCGGCAATGAGCAGTTCTTC.